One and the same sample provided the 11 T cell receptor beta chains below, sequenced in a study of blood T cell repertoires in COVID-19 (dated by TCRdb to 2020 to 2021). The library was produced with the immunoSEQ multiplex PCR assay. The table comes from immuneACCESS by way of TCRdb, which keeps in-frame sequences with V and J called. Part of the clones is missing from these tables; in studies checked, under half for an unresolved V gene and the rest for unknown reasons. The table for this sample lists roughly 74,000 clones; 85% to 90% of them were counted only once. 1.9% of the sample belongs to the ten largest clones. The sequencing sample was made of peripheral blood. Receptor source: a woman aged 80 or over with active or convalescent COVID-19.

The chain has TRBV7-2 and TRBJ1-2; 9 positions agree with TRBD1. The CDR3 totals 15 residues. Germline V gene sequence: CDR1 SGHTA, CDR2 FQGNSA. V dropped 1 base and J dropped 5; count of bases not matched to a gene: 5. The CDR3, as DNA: TGTGCCAGCAGCTTAGAGCCAGGACAGGGGTATGGCTACACCTTC. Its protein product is CASSLEPGQGYGYTF.

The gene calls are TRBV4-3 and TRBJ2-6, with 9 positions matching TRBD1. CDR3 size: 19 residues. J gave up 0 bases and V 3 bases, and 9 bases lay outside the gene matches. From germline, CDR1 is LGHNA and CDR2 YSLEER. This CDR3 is CASSHRPGQGISGANVLTF. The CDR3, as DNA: TGCGCCAGCAGCCATCGCCCGGGACAGGGCATCTCTGGGGCCAACGTCCTGACTTTC.

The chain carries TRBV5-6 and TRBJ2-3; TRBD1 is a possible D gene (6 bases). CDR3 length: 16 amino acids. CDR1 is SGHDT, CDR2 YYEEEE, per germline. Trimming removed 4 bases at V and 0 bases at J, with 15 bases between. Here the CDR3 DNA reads TGTGCCAGCAGCGAAGGCAGGGGTTTGAGCACAGATACGCAGTATTTT. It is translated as CASSEGRGLSTDTQYF.

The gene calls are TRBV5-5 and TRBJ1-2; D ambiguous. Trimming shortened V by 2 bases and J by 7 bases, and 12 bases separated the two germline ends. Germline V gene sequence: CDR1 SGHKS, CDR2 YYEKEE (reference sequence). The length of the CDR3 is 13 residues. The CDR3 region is CASSLEAASGYTF. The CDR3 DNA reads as TGTGCCAGCAGCTTAGAGGCAGCCTCTGGCTACACCTTC.

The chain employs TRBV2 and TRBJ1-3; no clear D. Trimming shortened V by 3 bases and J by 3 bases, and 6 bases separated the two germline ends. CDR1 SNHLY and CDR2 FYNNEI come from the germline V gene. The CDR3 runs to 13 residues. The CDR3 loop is CASSENSGNTIYF. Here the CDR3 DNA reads TGTGCCAGCAGTGAGAACAGTGGAAACACCATATATTTT. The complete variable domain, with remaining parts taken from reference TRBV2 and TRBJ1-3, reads EPEVTQTPSHQVTQMGQEVILRCVPISNHLYFYWYRQILGQKVEFLVSFYNNEISEKSEIFDDQFSVERPDGSNFTLKIRSTKLEDSAMYFCASSENSGNTIYFGEGSWLTVV.

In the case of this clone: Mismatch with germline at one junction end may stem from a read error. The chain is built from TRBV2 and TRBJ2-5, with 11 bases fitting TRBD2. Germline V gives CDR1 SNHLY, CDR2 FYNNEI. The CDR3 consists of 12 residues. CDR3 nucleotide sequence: TGCCTAGCGGGGGGCCAAGGGGAGACCCAGTACTTC. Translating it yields CLAGGQGETQYF.

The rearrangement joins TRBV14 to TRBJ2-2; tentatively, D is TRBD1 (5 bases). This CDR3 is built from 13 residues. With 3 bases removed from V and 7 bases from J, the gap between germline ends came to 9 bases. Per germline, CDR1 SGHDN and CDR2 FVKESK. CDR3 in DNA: TGTGCCAGCAGCCAGGGGCCGGGCGGGGAGCTGTTTTTT. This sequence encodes CASSQGPGGELFF.

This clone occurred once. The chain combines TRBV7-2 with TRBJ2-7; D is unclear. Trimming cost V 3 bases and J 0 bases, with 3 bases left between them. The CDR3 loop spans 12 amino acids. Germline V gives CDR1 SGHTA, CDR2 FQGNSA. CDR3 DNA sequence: TGTGCCAGCAGCTTCTCCTCCTACGAGCAGTACTTC. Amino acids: CASSFSSYEQYF.

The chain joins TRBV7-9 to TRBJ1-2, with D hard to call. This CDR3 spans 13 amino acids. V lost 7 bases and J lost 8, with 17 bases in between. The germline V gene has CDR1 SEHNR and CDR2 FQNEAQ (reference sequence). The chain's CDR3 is CASTPRSGGGYTF. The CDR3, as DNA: TGTGCCAGCACCCCAAGGTCGGGTGGGGGCTACACCTTC.

CDR3 protein: CASSVLPYNSPLHF. CDR3 nucleotides: TGTGCCAGCAGTGTTCTACCCTATAATTCACCCCTCCACTTT. The chain recombines TRBV2 with TRBJ1-6, with D unresolved. Germline values: CDR1 SNHLY, CDR2 FYNNEI. Deletions cut 4 bases from V and 2 bases from J, with 6 bases between. The CDR3 length is 14 residues.

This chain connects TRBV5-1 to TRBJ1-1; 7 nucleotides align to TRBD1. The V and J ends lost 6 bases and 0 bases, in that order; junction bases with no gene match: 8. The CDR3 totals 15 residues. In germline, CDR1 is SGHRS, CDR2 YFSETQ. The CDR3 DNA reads TGCGCCAGCACATCCCAGGACAGGCTGAACACTGAAGCTTTCTTT. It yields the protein CASTSQDRLNTEAFF.